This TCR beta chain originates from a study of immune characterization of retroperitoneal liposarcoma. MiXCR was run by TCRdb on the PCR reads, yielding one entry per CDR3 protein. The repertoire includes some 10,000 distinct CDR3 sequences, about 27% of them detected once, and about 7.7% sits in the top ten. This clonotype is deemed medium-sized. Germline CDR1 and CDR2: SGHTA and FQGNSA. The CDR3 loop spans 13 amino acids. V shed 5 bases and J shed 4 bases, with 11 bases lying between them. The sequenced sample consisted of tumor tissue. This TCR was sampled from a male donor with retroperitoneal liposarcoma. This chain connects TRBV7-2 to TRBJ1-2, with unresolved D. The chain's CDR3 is CASSRAGPYGYTF. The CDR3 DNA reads TGTGCCAGCAGCCGCGCGGGTCCCTATGGCTACACCTTC.